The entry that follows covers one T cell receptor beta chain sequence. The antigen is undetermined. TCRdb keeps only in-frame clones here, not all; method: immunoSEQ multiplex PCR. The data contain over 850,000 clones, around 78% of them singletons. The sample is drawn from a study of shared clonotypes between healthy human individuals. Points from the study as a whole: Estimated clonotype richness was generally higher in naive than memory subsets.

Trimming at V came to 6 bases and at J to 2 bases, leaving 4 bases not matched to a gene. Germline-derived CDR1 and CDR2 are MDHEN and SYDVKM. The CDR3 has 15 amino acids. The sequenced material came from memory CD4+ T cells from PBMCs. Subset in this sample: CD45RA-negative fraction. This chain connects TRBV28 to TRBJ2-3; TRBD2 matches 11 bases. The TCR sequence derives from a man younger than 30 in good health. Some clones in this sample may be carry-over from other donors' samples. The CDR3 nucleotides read TGTGCCAGCAGCGGGACTAGCGGACACACAGATACGCAGTATTTT. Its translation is CASSGTSGHTDTQYF.